This is a list of T cell receptor beta chains from one sample in a study of blood T cell repertoires in COVID-19. The assay was immunoSEQ multiplex PCR, and TCRdb's table has in-frame clones only and misses some. Here the sample spans around 330,000 clones, about 85% being singletons. Sequenced sample: PBMCs or T cells enriched from blood (not recorded which). These receptors were collected from a woman aged 25 to 39 who had been exposed to COVID-19. Each CDR3 is given with its conserved first and last residue. The order of the fields is CDR3 length, D gene, J gene, V gene, clone size, CDR3 DNA, CDR3 protein. D genes are given only for firm matches. Expanded clones are given a class, and other clones once, few, many or no size at all.

13 . TRBJ2-4 TRBV19 . TGTGCCAGTAGTATCCCTCAGGGTAGCATTCAGTACTTC CASSIPQGSIQYF
18 TRBD2 TRBJ2-6 TRBV7-9 . TGTGCCAGCAGCGACGACTGGGCGGGGGGATCTGGGGCCAACGTCCTGACTTTC CASSDDWAGGSGANVLTF
12 . TRBJ2-2 TRBV30 . TGTGCCTGGACAGGGAACACCGGGGAGCTGTTTTTT CAWTGNTGELFF
14 TRBD1 TRBJ1-1 TRBV2 . TGTGCCAGCAGTGAGGACAGGGGGGGCACTGAAGCTTTCTTT CASSEDRGGTEAFF
15 TRBD1 TRBJ1-2 TRBV7-2 . TGTGCCAGCAGCCCCCGGACAGGGGCCCACTATGGCTACACCTTC CASSPRTGAHYGYTF
14 TRBD1 TRBJ2-7 TRBV3-1/TRBV3-2 . TGTGCCAGCAGCCAAAGGACAGGAGACTACGAGCAGTACTTC CASSQRTGDYEQYF
14 TRBD1 TRBJ1-4 TRBV3-1/TRBV3-2 . TGTGCCAGCAGCCAAGCAGGGGGCGGGGAAAAACTGTTTTTT CASSQAGGGEKLFF
14 TRBD1 TRBJ1-5 TRBV5-1 once TGCGCCAGCAGCTTGACAGGGGGCAATCAGCCCCAGCATTTT CASSLTGGNQPQHF
15 TRBD1 TRBJ1-6 TRBV19 . TGTGCCAGTAGTATCCACGACAGGGATAATTCACCCCTCCACTTT CASSIHDRDNSPLHF
14 . TRBJ1-1 TRBV9 once TGTGCCAGCAGCGTAGCTGGGGGCAACACTGAAGCTTTCTTT CASSVAGGNTEAFF
14 TRBD1 TRBJ1-2 TRBV28 . TGTGCCAGCAGACGGACAGGTCCCAACTATGGCTACACCTTC CASRRTGPNYGYTF
18 . TRBJ1-5 TRBV28 . TGTGCCAGCAGAAAATACACCTTGACAGAGTATAGCAATCAGCCCCAGCATTTT CASRKYTLTEYSNQPQHF
14 TRBD1 TRBJ1-2 TRBV29-1 . TGCAGCGTTGTAGGGGACAGTTCTAACTATGGCTACACCTTC CSVVGDSSNYGYTF
14 . TRBJ2-3 TRBV4-3 . TGCGCCAGCAGCCGGCAGGACACTTCAGATACGCAGTATTTT CASSRQDTSDTQYF
14 . TRBJ2-7 TRBV3-1/TRBV3-2 . TGTGCCAGCAGCCCGAGGTTACGTACATCCGAGCAGTACTTC CASSPRLRTSEQYF
13 . TRBJ1-5 TRBV27 . TGTGCCAGCAGACCCGGGGTGTATCAGCCCCAGCATTTT CASRPGVYQPQHF
17 TRBD2 TRBJ2-1 TRBV28 . TGTGCCAGCAGTCTCATCCGGACTAGCGGGAGGATAAATGAGCAGTTCTTC CASSLIRTSGRINEQFF
16 TRBD1 TRBJ1-2 TRBV3-1/TRBV3-2 few TGTGCCAGCAGCCAAGATTATACAGGGGGCTTTTATGGCTACACCTTC CASSQDYTGGFYGYTF
14 TRBD2 TRBJ2-2 TRBV2 . TGTGCCAGCTTAGGGACTAGTGCCGCCGGGGAGCTGTTTTTT CASLGTSAAGELFF
13 . TRBJ2-3 TRBV5-8 . TGTGCCACCAGGAAGGATTACGGGGATACGCAGTATTTT CATRKDYGDTQYF
13 . TRBJ1-3 TRBV28 . TGTGCCAGCAGCACGAGGGACTCCATGACCATATATTTT CASSTRDSMTIYF
17 TRBD2 TRBJ2-1 TRBV19 . TGTGCCAGTAGTATAGATCGAGCTAGCGGGTACTACAATGAGCAGTTCTTC CASSIDRASGYYNEQFF
14 TRBD1 TRBJ1-4 TRBV15 few TGTGCCACCAGGGTGGACAGGGCTATAGGAAAACTGTTTTTT CATRVDRAIGKLFF
11 . TRBJ1-6 TRBV30 once TGTGCCTGGAGGCAGGATTCACCCCTCCACTTT CAWRQDSPLHF
16 TRBD2 TRBJ2-3 TRBV3-1/TRBV3-2 . TGTGCCAGCAGCCCTAGACGGGGGGGCTCGGGAGATACGCAGTATTTT CASSPRRGGSGDTQYF
12 . TRBJ1-5 TRBV28 . TGTGCCAGCAGTGGGGGGGTTGGGCCCCAGCATTTT CASSGGVGPQHF
14 TRBD1 TRBJ1-2 TRBV28 . TGTGCCAGCAGTTTGGAGGGGGCCGTAGAAGGCTACACCTTC CASSLEGAVEGYTF
13 . TRBJ1-2 TRBV3-1/TRBV3-2 . TGTGCCAGCAGCCAAGTCGGGAACTATGGCTACACCTTC CASSQVGNYGYTF
16 . TRBJ1-5 TRBV12-5 few TGTGCTAGTGGTTTGGGCGGCAGGGGCGGGAATCAGCCCCAGCATTTT CASGLGGRGGNQPQHF
15 . TRBJ2-2 TRBV19 . TGTGCCAGTAGTATAGCGGCGGGATACGCCGGGGAGCTGTTTTTT CASSIAAGYAGELFF
19 . TRBJ2-3 TRBV6-6 few TGTGCCAGCAGTCCCCGCGGGGTTGGTACGGGGACCTCACAGATACTGCAGTATTTT CASSPRGVGTGTSQILQYF
14 . TRBJ1-1 TRBV28 . TGTGCCAGCAGTTTATTGGGTCGCGGGGCTGAAGCTTTCTTT CASSLLGRGAEAFF
14 . TRBJ1-1 TRBV19 . TGTGCCAGTAGTATCCCAGGGATGAACACTGAAGCTTTCTTT CASSIPGMNTEAFF
14 TRBD1 TRBJ1-2 TRBV19 once TGTGCCAGTAGTATACAGGGGGCGGCCGGGGAATACACCTTC CASSIQGAAGEYTF
15 TRBD1 TRBJ2-7 TRBV5-1 . TGCGCCAGCAGCACCCAGGACAGGTCAGGCCTAGAGCAGTACTTC CASSTQDRSGLEQYF
12 . TRBJ1-2 TRBV18 . TGTGCCAGCTCTCAACAGGACGATGGCTACACCTTC CASSQQDDGYTF
17 . TRBJ2-3 TRBV5-1 . TGCGCCAGCAGCTTGCCTAGCGTCGGGAGTCGTCCAGATACGCAGTATTTT CASSLPSVGSRPDTQYF
13 TRBD1 TRBJ1-1 TRBV19 many TGTGCCAGTTATACCACAGGGGTAACTGAAGCTTTCTTT CASYTTGVTEAFF
15 TRBD1 TRBJ1-2 TRBV5-6 . TGTGCCAGCAGCTTTAGGACAGGGAGAGACTATGGCTACACCTTC CASSFRTGRDYGYTF
13 . TRBJ2-1 TRBV28 . TGTGCCAGCAGTTACAGGGATTACAATGAGCAGTTCTTC CASSYRDYNEQFF
16 . TRBJ1-3 TRBV11-2 . TGTGCCAGCAAGGATCTACAGGGCCTCTCTGGAAACACCATATATTTT CASKDLQGLSGNTIYF
15 TRBD2 TRBJ2-5 TRBV24-1 . TGTGCCACCAGTCCTAGCGGGGGGCCGGGTGAGACCCAGTACTTC CATSPSGGPGETQYF
14 . TRBJ1-2 TRBV6-2/TRBV6-3 few TGTGCCAGCAGTTACTCGGCGGGGGTCGGCGGCTACACCTTC CASSYSAGVGGYTF
12 TRBD1 TRBJ1-2 TRBV24-1 . TGTGCCACCTCAAGAGCAGGGGGAACTTACACCTTC CATSRAGGTYTF
14 . TRBJ1-3 TRBV14 . TGTGCCAGCAGCTTCCAGGGCTCTGGAAACACCATATATTTT CASSFQGSGNTIYF
14 . TRBJ1-5 TRBV6-6 once TGTGCCAGCAGAGAGGCCGGTAGCAATCAGCCCCAGCATTTT CASREAGSNQPQHF
16 TRBD2 TRBJ2-5 TRBV5-3 many TGTGCCAGAAGCTGGGGGACTAGCGGGGGACAAGAGACCCAGTACTTC CARSWGTSGGQETQYF
15 . TRBJ1-3 TRBV6-1 . TGTGCCAGCAGTGAAATAAAGGGGAAGGGAAACACCATATATTTT CASSEIKGKGNTIYF
13 . TRBJ2-3 TRBV11-1 . TGTGCCAGCAGCTTGGGGGGGCGGAGTACGCAGTATTTT CASSLGGRSTQYF